These 5 T cell receptor beta chains share one sample of origin, sequenced in a study of low-dose radiotherapy and immunotherapy resistance in tumors. First-strand cDNA used TRAV- and TRBV-specific primers, covering alpha and beta chains. The TCRs were subjected to amplification over 20 PCR cycles employing a constant-region primer in conjunction with a V-primer adapter. One entry per CDR3 protein results from TCRdb running MiXCR on the reads. The sample carries 17,000 or so distinct CDR3 sequences, approximately 63% recorded once. These receptors came from a human donor with advanced metastatic prostate, ovarian, gallbladder or colorectal cancer (not recorded which). This table probably holds off-target reads from a library built for another chain.

The rearrangement joins TRBV5-4 to TRBJ2-1; unclear D gene. Germline V gene data show CDR1 as SGHNT and CDR2 as YYREEE (reference sequence). V was trimmed by 4 bases and J by 1 base, leaving 6 bases between them. The CDR3 contains 13 residues. The CDR3, as DNA: TGTGCCAGCAGCCAAGGTTCCTACAATGAGCAGTTCTTC. The encoded protein is CASSQGSYNEQFF.

The rearrangement joins TRBV7-2 to TRBJ2-1; 10 bases line up with TRBD1. The CDR3 is made up of 15 amino acids. Germline V gene data show CDR1 as SGHTA and CDR2 as FQGNSA. The junction had 3 bases not matched to a gene; V was cut back by 5 bases and J by 2 bases. The CDR3 protein is CASSVGTGAYNEQFF. DNA of the CDR3: TGTGCCAGCAGCGTCGGGACAGGGGCCTACAATGAGCAGTTCTTC.

The chain links TRBV18 to TRBJ2-5, with D unclear. With 0 bases removed from V and 5 bases from J, the gap between germline ends came to 10 bases. This CDR3 contains 14 residues. CDR1 and CDR2 (germline): KGHSH, LQKENI. CDR3 protein: CASSPPAFRETQYF. DNA for the CDR3: TGTGCCAGCTCACCACCCGCGTTTAGGGAGACCCAGTACTTC.

The V gene is TRBV2, the J gene TRBJ2-1; D is undetermined. Deletions cut 4 bases from V and 0 bases from J, with 10 bases between. The germline V gene has CDR1 SNHLY and CDR2 FYNNEI. CDR3 length: 15 residues. CDR3 coding DNA: TGTGCCAGCAGTGGAATGGGAAGCTCCTACAATGAGCAGTTCTTC. Protein: CASSGMGSSYNEQFF. The full variable domain, rest sourced from reference TRBV2 and TRBJ2-1, is EPEVTQTPSHQVTQMGQEVILRCVPISNHLYFYWYRQILGQKVEFLVSFYNNEISEKSEIFDDQFSVERPDGSNFTLKIRSTKLEDSAMYFCASSGMGSSYNEQFFGPGTRLTVL.

The rearrangement joins TRBV14 to TRBJ2-1, with D hard to call. The CDR3 has 13 residues. V shed 4 bases and J shed 4 bases, with 8 bases lying between them. CDR1 and CDR2 from the germline V gene are SGHDN and FVKESK. CDR3 DNA sequence: TGTGCCAGCAGCCTGGTCGGGTACAATGAGCAGTTCTTC. Protein product: CASSLVGYNEQFF.